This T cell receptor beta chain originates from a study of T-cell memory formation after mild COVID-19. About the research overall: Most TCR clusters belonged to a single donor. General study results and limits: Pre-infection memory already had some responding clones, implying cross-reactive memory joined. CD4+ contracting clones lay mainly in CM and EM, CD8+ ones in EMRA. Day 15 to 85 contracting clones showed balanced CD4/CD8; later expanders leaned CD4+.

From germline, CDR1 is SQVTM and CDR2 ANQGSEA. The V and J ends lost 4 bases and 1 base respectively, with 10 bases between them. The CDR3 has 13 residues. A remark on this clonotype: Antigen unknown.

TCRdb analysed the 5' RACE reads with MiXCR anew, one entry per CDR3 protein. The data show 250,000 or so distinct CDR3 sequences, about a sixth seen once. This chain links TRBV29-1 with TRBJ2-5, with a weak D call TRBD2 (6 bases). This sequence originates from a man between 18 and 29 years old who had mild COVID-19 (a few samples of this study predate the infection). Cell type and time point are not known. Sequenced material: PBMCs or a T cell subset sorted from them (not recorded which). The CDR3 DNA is TGCAGCGTTGCGCGGGGTTCCCAAGAGACCCAGTACTTC. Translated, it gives CSVARGSQETQYF.